This is a list of T cell receptor beta chains from one sample in a study of regulatory T cells in long-lasting Graves disease. TCRdb called the multiplex PCR reads again in MiXCR, with one record for every CDR3 protein. The sample records about 620,000 distinct CDR3 sequences, 16% being singletons. This sample was also put to use in a study of T cells in Graves' hyperthyroidism and ophthalmopathy.

Sequencing was performed on peripheral blood mononuclear cells (PBMCs), taken at new diagnosis, from a patient treated with antithyroid drugs. All receptors come from a woman aged 25-40 years with Graves disease. CDR3s include the opening cysteine and the closing phenylalanine or tryptophan. D genes are given only for firm matches. Size is omitted from some rows. Given values are once, few, many or a class for expanded clones.

>NA|NA|TRBJ2-1|TRBV3-1
CASSQERGRSRNEQFF
TGTGCCAGCAGCCAAGAAAGAGGGAGGTCTCGGAATGAGCAGTTCTTC
>TRBD2|NA|TRBJ2-5|TRBV7-6
CASSLGLAGGNQETQYF
TGTGCCAGCAGCTTAGGACTAGCGGGAGGTAACCAAGAGACCCAGTACTTC
>NA|many|TRBJ1-6|TRBV30
CAWTVGGNSPLHF
TGTGCCTGGACCGTGGGGGGTAATTCACCCCTCCACTTT
>NA|NA|TRBJ2-3|TRBV29-1
CSGGLDTQYF
TGCAGCGGGGGACTGGATACGCAGTATTTT
>TRBD1|many|TRBJ1-1|TRBV2
CASSDDRATEAFF
TGTGCCAGCAGTGACGACAGGGCCACTGAAGCTTTCTTT
>NA|few|TRBJ1-2|TRBV29-1
CSSRTGANYGYTF
TGCAGCTCGCGGACGGGGGCTAACTATGGCTACACCTTC
>NA|few|TRBJ2-2|TRBV24-1
CATSDLSETGELFF
TGTGCCACCAGTGATTTGTCCGAGACCGGGGAGCTGTTTTTT
>TRBD2|NA|TRBJ2-1|TRBV29-1
CSVEWTSGRAVYNEQSF
TGCAGCGTTGAATGGACTAGCGGGAGGGCGGTCTACAATGAGCAGTCCTTC
>NA|many|TRBJ2-3|TRBV20-1
CSTAPGDTQYF
TGCAGTACGGCCCCGGGAGATACGCAGTATTTT
>TRBD2|few|TRBJ2-1|TRBV6-1
CASRRREGSYNEQFF
TGTGCCAGCAGACGGCGGGAGGGGTCCTACAATGAGCAGTTCTTC
>NA|many|TRBJ2-1|TRBV7-9
CASSLRWDNEQFF
TGTGCCAGCAGCTTAAGGTGGGACAATGAGCAGTTCTTC
>NA|NA|TRBJ1-4|TRBV25-1
CASSELQPWVSTNEELFF
TGTGCCAGCAGTGAACTTCAACCATGGGTTTCAACTAATGAAGAACTGTTTTTT
>NA|many|TRBJ1-1|TRBV27
CASSLLGAMNTEAFF
TGTGCCAGCAGTTTATTGGGGGCGATGAACACTGAAGCTTTCTTT
>NA|NA|TRBJ1-2|TRBV5-1
CASSSGQNYTF
TGCGCCAGCAGCTCCGGACAGAACTACACCTTC
>NA|many|TRBJ2-7|TRBV27
CASSFYGAGNYEQYF
TGTGCCAGCAGTTTCTATGGGGCAGGGAACTACGAGCAGTACTTC
>NA|few|TRBJ2-5|TRBV7-9
CASSILTGSQYF
TGTGCCAGCAGCATTCTGACCGGGTCCCAGTACTTC
>TRBD1|NA|TRBJ1-1|TRBV20-1
CSASISQGAGEAFF
TGCAGTGCTAGTATAAGCCAGGGGGCGGGTGAAGCTTTCTTT
>NA|many|TRBJ1-2|TRBV28
CASSLFGGTNYGYTF
TGTGCCAGCAGTTTATTCGGGGGTACTAACTATGGCTACACCTTC
>NA|NA|TRBJ2-1|TRBV28
CASSQWSRVYNEQFF
TGTGCCAGCAGTCAGTGGTCGAGGGTGTACAATGAGCAGTTCTTC
>TRBD1|NA|TRBJ1-6|TRBV7-3
CASSIGTGGSPLHF
TGTGCCAGCAGCATCGGGACAGGGGGTTCACCCCTCCACTTT
>TRBD1|few|TRBJ2-7|TRBV28
CASSSPGQGGGEQYF
TGTGCCAGCAGTTCTCCGGGACAGGGTGGTGGGGAGCAGTACTTC